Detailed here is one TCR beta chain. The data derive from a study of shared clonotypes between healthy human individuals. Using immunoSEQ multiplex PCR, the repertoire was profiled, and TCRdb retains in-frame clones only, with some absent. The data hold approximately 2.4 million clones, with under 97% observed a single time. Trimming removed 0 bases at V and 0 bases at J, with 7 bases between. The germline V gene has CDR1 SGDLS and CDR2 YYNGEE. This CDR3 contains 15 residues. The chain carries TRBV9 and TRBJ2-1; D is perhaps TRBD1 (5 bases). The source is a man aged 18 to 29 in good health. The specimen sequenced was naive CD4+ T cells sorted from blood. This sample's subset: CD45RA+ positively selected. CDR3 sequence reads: CASSVEGVSYNEQFF. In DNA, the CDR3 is TGTGCCAGCAGCGTAGAAGGGGTCTCCTACAATGAGCAGTTCTTC.